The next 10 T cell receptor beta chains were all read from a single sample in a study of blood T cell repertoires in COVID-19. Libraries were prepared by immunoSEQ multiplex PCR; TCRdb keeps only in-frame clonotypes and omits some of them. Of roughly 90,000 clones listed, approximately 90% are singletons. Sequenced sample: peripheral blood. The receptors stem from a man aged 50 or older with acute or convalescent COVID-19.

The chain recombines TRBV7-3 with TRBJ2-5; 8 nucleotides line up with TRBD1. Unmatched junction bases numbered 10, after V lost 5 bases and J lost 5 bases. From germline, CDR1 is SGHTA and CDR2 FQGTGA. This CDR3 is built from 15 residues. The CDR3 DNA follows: TGTGCCAGCAGCCCCCAGGGGGCAGGTCCCGAGACCCAGTACTTC. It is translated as CASSPQGAGPETQYF. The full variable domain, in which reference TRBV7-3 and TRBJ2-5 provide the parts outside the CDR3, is GAGVSQTPSNKVTEKGKYVELRCDPISGHTALYWYRQSLGQGPEFLIYFQGTGAADDSGLPNDRFFAVRPEGSVSTLKIQRTERGDSAVYLCASSPQGAGPETQYFGPGTRLLVL.

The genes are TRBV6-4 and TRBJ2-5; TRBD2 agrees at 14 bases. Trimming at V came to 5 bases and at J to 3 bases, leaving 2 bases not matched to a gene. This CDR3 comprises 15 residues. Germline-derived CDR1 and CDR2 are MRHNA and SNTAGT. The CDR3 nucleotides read TGTGCCAGCAGTCGACTAGCGGGGGGGGAAGAGACCCAGTACTTC. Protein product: CASSRLAGGEETQYF.

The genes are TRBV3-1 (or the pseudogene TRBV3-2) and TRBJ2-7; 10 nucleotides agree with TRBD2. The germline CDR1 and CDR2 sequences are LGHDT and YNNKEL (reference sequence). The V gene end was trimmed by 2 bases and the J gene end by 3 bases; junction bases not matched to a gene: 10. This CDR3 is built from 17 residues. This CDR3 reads CASSQSSGRASGYEQYF. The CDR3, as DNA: TGTGCCAGCAGCCAATCAAGCGGGAGGGCCTCGGGCTACGAGCAGTACTTC.

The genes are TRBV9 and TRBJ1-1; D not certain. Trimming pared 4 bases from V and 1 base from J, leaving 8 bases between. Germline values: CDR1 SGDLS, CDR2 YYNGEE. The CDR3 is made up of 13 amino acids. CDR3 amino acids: CASSYTENTEAFF. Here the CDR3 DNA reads TGTGCCAGCAGCTACACAGAGAACACTGAAGCTTTCTTT.

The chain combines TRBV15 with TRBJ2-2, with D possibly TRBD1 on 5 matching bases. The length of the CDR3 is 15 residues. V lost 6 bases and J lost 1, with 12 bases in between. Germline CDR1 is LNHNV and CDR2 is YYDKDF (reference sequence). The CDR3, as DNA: TGTGCCACCAGAACTCGGCAGGGGAACACCGGGGAGCTGTTTTTT. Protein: CATRTRQGNTGELFF.

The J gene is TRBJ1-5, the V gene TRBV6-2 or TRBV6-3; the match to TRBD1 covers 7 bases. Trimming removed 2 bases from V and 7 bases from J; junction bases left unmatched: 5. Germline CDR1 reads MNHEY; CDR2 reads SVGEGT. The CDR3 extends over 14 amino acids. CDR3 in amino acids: CASSYRGQEQPQHF. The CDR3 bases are TGTGCCAGCAGTTACAGGGGGCAGGAGCAGCCCCAGCATTTT.

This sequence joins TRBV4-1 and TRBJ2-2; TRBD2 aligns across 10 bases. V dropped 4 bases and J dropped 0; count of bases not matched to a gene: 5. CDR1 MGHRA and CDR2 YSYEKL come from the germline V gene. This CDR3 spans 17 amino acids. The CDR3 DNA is TGCGCCAGCAGCCCCGGCACTAGCGGGACGAACACCGGGGAGCTGTTTTTT. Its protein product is CASSPGTSGTNTGELFF.

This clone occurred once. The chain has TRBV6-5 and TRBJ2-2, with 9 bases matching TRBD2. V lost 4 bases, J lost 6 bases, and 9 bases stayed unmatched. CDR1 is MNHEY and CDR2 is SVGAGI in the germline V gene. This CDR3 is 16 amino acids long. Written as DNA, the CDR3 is TGTGCCAGCAGTTCCCCGCGGGGGGGCGGGCCCGGGGAGCTGTTTTTT. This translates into CASSSPRGGGPGELFF.

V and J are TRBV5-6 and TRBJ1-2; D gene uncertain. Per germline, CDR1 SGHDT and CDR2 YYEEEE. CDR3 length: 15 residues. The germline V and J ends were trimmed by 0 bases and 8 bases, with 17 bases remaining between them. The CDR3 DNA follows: TGTGCCAGCAGCTTGGCGGCGAGCCTCACCAGGGGCTACACCTTC. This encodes CASSLAASLTRGYTF.

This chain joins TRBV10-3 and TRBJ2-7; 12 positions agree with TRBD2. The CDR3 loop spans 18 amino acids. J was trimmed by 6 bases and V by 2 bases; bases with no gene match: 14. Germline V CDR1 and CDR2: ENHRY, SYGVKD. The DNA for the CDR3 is TGTGCCATCAGTGAGGGTGAACTAGCGGGAGGAAGTGAAGGCGAGCAGTACTTC. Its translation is CAISEGELAGGSEGEQYF.